The entry that follows covers one TCR beta chain sequence. The target of this receptor is not known. No qualities accompany the bases; no much larger clone lies one base away. V and J are truncated by 1 base and 11 bases respectively, leaving an intervening sequence of 20 bases. The CDR1 and CDR2 encoded by the germline V gene are SGHDN and FVKESK. Counted from cysteine to phenylalanine, this CDR3 has 15 amino acids. Only the CDR3 part of the read is kept: 45 bases, read in frame from the first base. Donors were healthy HIV-negative adults with no recently reported acute infections or vaccinations. Every donor was a Caucasian adult living in Nashville, Tennessee, USA. Magnetic negative selection was used to enrich CD4+ T cells, after which naive cells were positively selected on CD45RA and the negative fraction became the memory subset. Blood was obtained by leukapheresis, after which PBMCs were separated by Ficoll-Histopaque density gradient centrifugation and cryopreserved in liquid nitrogen vapor phase. Purity and quantity of every magnetically sorted T cell population were checked by analytical flow cytometry. Genomic DNA was isolated from each sorted fraction and quantified by UV absorbance on a Nanodrop 2000c.

These data come from a study of shared clonotypes between healthy human individuals (TCRdb year 2020). Study-level background: A couple of women and a few men aged 18 to 49 years were included in the cohort. Blood TCR repertoires of about 5 healthy adults were deeply sequenced to estimate repertoire size and the extent of clonotype sharing between individuals. Each donor's leukapheresis produced roughly between roughly 0.94 and 9.5 billion PBMCs. Libraries were prepared and TCR repertoires were sequenced by different laboratories using diverse techniques, in order to increase sequencing depth and limit assay-specific biases. For each donor, three plates each were used for CD4 naive and CD4 memory, two plates were used for CD8 naive, and one plate was used for CD8 memory.

Study-wide conclusions, independent of this receptor: Clonotypes shared by all four sorted-subset donors showed higher generation probabilities than non-shared clonotypes. The small number of donors limited the genetic and exposure-history diversity represented. Naive subsets generally had larger estimated clonotype richness than memory subsets did. Even with the large sequencing depth, rarefaction of the sorted-subset datasets indicated that sequencing was incomplete. Roughly 5% of naive CD4, around 3.6% of naive CD8, approximately 2% of memory CD4, and 0.4% of memory CD8 clonotypes were shared across a few donors. Based on pairwise subsampling, the degree of clonotype sharing among donors was expected to be affected by sequencing depth. Only blood was sampled, and tissue TCR repertoires likely differ from those in blood.

Using the deep immunoSEQ assay, TCR CDR3 regions were amplified from genomic DNA by multiplex PCR. For each cell subset, the extracted genomic DNA was distributed evenly across all wells of several immunoSEQ 96-well plates, and each plate served as one replicate. Each replicate PCR for sorted subsets received about 0.2 ug genomic DNA, equal to around 32,000 T cell genomes. Purified libraries were quantified with a Qubit 3.0 fluorometer, sized on a Bioanalyzer 2100, and re-quantified with the KAPA Library Quantification kit. A separate single-read 150-cycle Illumina NextSeq 550 flow cell was used to sequence each immunoSEQ 96-well plate. On the authors' methods: Because only junctional sequences without quality scores were contained in the immunoSEQ output, filtering matching that applied to full-length reads could not be performed. Sequences were annotated with PyIR, a Python wrapper for IgBLAST v1.9, using IMGT germline references to assign V/J genes and CDR3. Any read was removed if the V/J assignment was weak (E-value above 1e-6), the CDR3 was missing, or the read contained stop codons, out-of-frame junctions, or ambiguous translated residues. A V3J clonotype was defined by an identical inferred V gene, J gene, and CDR3 amino acid sequence. Percentage overlap between repertoires was computed as shared unique clonotypes divided by the size of the smaller repertoire. Richness of each repertoire was evaluated using RTK rarefaction, the Chao1 estimator, and Recon v2.1 estimates of unobserved clonotypes. OLGA was used to compute generation probabilities for all TCRbeta clonotypes that the gDNA method yielded from a handful of donors. The immuneACCESS repertoire file appears here via TCRdb, limited to in-frame rearrangements. These files lack a portion of the clones; in checked studies, under half of the deficit traces to unresolved V genes, and the cause of the others is not known. The V and J calls and clone size were taken over from that table, and D and trimming were inferred from the DNA. Present in this sample are about 2.5 million clones, roughly 90% of which were seen just once. 0.37% of the sample comes from the top ten.

The source of this sequence is a man between 18 and 29 years old in good health. Some clones in this sample may be carry-over from other donors' samples. Specimen: naive CD4+ T cells from PBMCs. The cell subset or site label of this sample denotes: CD45RA+ positively selected. The chain is assembled from TRBV14 and TRBJ1-1, with no D gene named confidently. The CDR3 has the sequence CASSQVGLTRPWAFF. The nucleotides read TGTGCCAGCAGCCAAGTTGGACTTACACGACCCTGGGCTTTCTTT.